The 24 T cell receptor beta chains presented below share a single source sample, sequenced in a study of blood T cell repertoires in COVID-19. Sequenced by immunoSEQ multiplex PCR; TCRdb stores in-frame clones only, minus some. The sample has roughly 250,000 clones, roughly 83% seen once. The source material was peripheral blood. Source of these receptors: a woman aged 80 or over with acute or convalescent COVID-19.

The chain recombines TRBV7-2 with TRBJ2-3; 9 bases align to TRBD2. Losses at the gene ends were 2 bases for V and 1 base for J; bases not matched to a gene: 13. The CDR3 spans 19 residues. CDR1 is SGHTA and CDR2 is FQGNSA in the germline V gene. The CDR3 DNA is TGTGCCAGCAGCTTAAGTCGTGGTAGCGGGGGCCGGGGCACAGATACGCAGTATTTT. Amino acids: CASSLSRGSGGRGTDTQYF.

The CDR3 here is CASSLKGATGTSPLHF. The CDR3 DNA sequence: TGTGCCAGCAGCTTAAAAGGGGCGACAGGGACCTCACCCCTCCACTTT. The rearrangement links TRBV7-2 to TRBJ1-6, with 7 bases that match TRBD1. V was clipped by 2 bases and J by 10 bases; unmatched bases: 11. The germline V gene has CDR1 SGHTA and CDR2 FQGNSA. This CDR3 spans 16 amino acids.

The chain employs TRBV2 and TRBJ2-3; 10 positions agree with TRBD2. With V trimmed by 4 bases and J by 5 bases, 9 bases remained unmatched. CDR1 SNHLY and CDR2 FYNNEI come from the germline V gene. The CDR3 runs to 16 residues. This CDR3 is CASSVERGGSGDTQYF. CDR3 nucleotides: TGTGCCAGCAGTGTTGAGCGGGGGGGCTCCGGAGATACGCAGTATTTT.

The rearrangement uses TRBV19 and TRBJ2-5, with D perhaps matching TRBD1 (6 bases). The CDR3 is 13 amino acids. Trimming removed 4 bases from V and 6 bases from J, with 12 bases in between. Per germline, CDR1 LNHDA and CDR2 SQIVND (reference sequence). The CDR3: CASSTTGMQTQYF. CDR3 in DNA: TGTGCCAGTAGTACTACAGGGATGCAGACCCAGTACTTC.

The CDR3 reads CASRENGRGSGYTF. CDR3 nucleotide sequence: TGTGCCAGCAGAGAAAATGGCAGGGGAAGTGGCTACACCTTC. This chain links TRBV27 with TRBJ1-2; possibly TRBD1 for D (6 bases). The V gene lost 6 bases and the J gene lost 7 bases, with 18 bases spanning the gap. The CDR3 is 14 amino acids. From germline, CDR1 is MNHEY and CDR2 SMNVEV (reference sequence).

The count of this clone is one. The chain carries TRBV18 and TRBJ2-1; tentatively, D is TRBD2 (6 bases). This CDR3 has 16 residues. V was shortened by 3 bases and J by 9 bases, with 21 bases between the two germline ends. CDR1 and CDR2 from the germline V gene are KGHSH and LQKENI. CDR3 sequence (DNA): TGTGCCAGCTCACCTTATCTAGCGTTGGGGGACGGTGAGCAGTTCTTC. This codes for CASSPYLALGDGEQFF. Full variable domain (remainder filled in from reference TRBV18 and TRBJ2-1): NAGVMQNPRHLVRRRGQEARLRCSPMKGHSHVYWYRQLPEEGLKFMVYLQKENIIDESGMPKERFSAEFPKEGPSILRIQQVVRGDSAAYFCASSPYLALGDGEQFFGPGTRLTVL.

The chain recombines TRBV18 with TRBJ2-7, with TRBD1 as a possible D gene (6 bases). Per the germline V gene, CDR1 is KGHSH and CDR2 is LQKENI. Trimming cost V 2 bases and J 3 bases, with 11 bases left between them. The CDR3 covers 14 residues. CDR3 in DNA: TGTGCCAGCTCACCAGAAGGGGGAAACTACGAGCAGTACTTC. The encoded protein is CASSPEGGNYEQYF.

The DNA for the CDR3 is TGTGCCAGCAGATTCCCGGGACAACGGAACACTGAAGCTTTCTTT. This sequence encodes CASRFPGQRNTEAFF. V usage is TRBV11-1 and J usage is TRBJ1-1; D perhaps matches TRBD1 (6 bases). This CDR3 has 15 residues. Germline assignment: CDR1 SGHAT and CDR2 FQDESV (reference sequence). Trimming left V 6 bases short and J 1 base short, with 15 bases between. Filled out from reference TRBV11-1 and TRBJ1-1, the complete variable domain reads EAEVAQSPRYKITEKSQAVAFWCDPISGHATLYWYRQILGQGPELLVQFQDESVVDDSQLPKDRFSAERLKGVDSTLKIQPAELGDSAMYLCASRFPGQRNTEAFFGQGTRLTVV.

The chain has TRBV28 and TRBJ1-1; tentatively, D is TRBD1 (5 bases). Per germline, CDR1 MDHEN and CDR2 SYDVKM. This CDR3 is built from 17 residues. Trimming took off 4 bases at V and 0 bases at J, with 18 bases between the two ends. The chain's CDR3 is CASSSGGGVGVNTEAFF. CDR3 sequence (DNA): TGTGCCAGCAGTTCGGGTGGGGGGGTCGGTGTGAACACTGAAGCTTTCTTT.

This chain uses TRBV28 with TRBJ1-2; the match to TRBD1 covers 9 bases. Germline lookup yields CDR1 MDHEN and CDR2 SYDVKM. With V trimmed by 6 bases and J by 8 bases, 4 bases remained unmatched. The CDR3 spans 12 residues. The CDR3 is CASRSTGGGYTF. In nucleotides, the CDR3 is TGTGCCAGCAGATCCACAGGGGGCGGCTACACCTTC.

The CDR3 loop reads CASSSSGDTQYF. The CDR3, as DNA: TGTGCCAGCAGTTCCTCCGGGGATACGCAGTATTTT. The chain carries TRBV6-6 and TRBJ2-3; D is unresolved. Germline V CDR1 and CDR2: MNHNY, SVGAGI (reference sequence). V shed 4 bases and J shed 6 bases, with 8 bases lying between them. The CDR3 is 12 residues long.

The chain employs TRBV19 and TRBJ2-1; TRBD2 aligns across 8 bases. Germline assignment: CDR1 LNHDA and CDR2 SQIVND (reference sequence). The CDR3 consists of 16 residues. V shed 7 bases and J 8 bases; nucleotides not matched to a gene: 16. The CDR3 nucleotides read TGTGCCAGTAACCAGCACGGGACTAGAGCAAGCCATGAGCAGTTCTTC. Its protein product is CASNQHGTRASHEQFF.

The chain carries TRBV27 and TRBJ1-6; 8 bases match TRBD1. V shed 2 bases, J shed 6 bases, and the junction held 6 bases outside the gene matches. The CDR3 totals 16 residues. Germline lookup yields CDR1 MNHEY and CDR2 SMNVEV (reference sequence). CDR3 residues: CASSLPGQGGNSPLHF. CDR3 DNA: TGTGCCAGCAGTTTACCAGGACAGGGAGGTAATTCACCCCTCCACTTT.

V gene TRBV5-1 combines with J gene TRBJ2-1; 8 bases fit TRBD1. Germline trimming cut 3 bases from V and 5 bases from J; bases unmatched to any gene: 4. Looked up from germline, CDR1 is SGHRS and CDR2 is YFSETQ. This CDR3 comprises 14 residues. Written as DNA, the CDR3 is TGCGCCAGCAGCTCCAGGGGGCTTGACAATGAGCAGTTCTTC. It specifies CASSSRGLDNEQFF.

The J gene is TRBJ2-3, the V gene TRBV6-1; D perhaps matches TRBD1 (5 bases). CDR1 MNHNS and CDR2 SASEGT come from the germline V gene. Trimming removed 1 base at V and 0 bases at J, with 11 bases between. The length of the CDR3 is 16 residues. CDR3 in DNA: TGTGCCAGCAGTGAAGTGTACAGGTCGAGCACAGATACGCAGTATTTT. Its protein product is CASSEVYRSSTDTQYF.

The rearrangement links TRBV6-1 to TRBJ2-1, with 10 bases lining up with TRBD2. Germline CDR1 and CDR2: MNHNS and SASEGT. The junction had 12 bases not matched to a gene; V was cut back by 4 bases and J by 6 bases. This CDR3 is 17 amino acids long. The CDR3 nucleotides read TGTGCCAGCAGTGCCCGAGGAGCGGGGGGGCCTGGCAATGAGCAGTTCTTC. Its translation is CASSARGAGGPGNEQFF.

The chain uses TRBV7-2 and TRBJ2-1, with 7 bases fitting TRBD2. This CDR3 has 13 amino acids. Germline V gene sequence: CDR1 SGHTA, CDR2 FQGNSA. With V trimmed by 2 bases and J by 10 bases, 5 bases remained unmatched. The CDR3 loop is CASSLLLGGEQFF. The CDR3 DNA sequence: TGTGCCAGCAGCTTACTTCTGGGAGGGGAGCAGTTCTTC.

This chain links TRBV5-1 with TRBJ1-4; TRBD1 matches 10 bases. The V gene's germline CDR1 is SGHRS and CDR2 YFSETQ. The trim removed 3 bases at V and 7 bases at J, leaving 3 bases unmatched. There are 14 residues in the CDR3. The DNA for the CDR3 is TGCGCCAGCAGCTCCGGGACAGGGGTTGAAAAACTGTTTTTT. Protein: CASSSGTGVEKLFF.

Only one count was recorded for this clone. The chain combines TRBV5-1 with TRBJ2-3, with 11 positions matching TRBD2. Trimming cost V 3 bases and J 8 bases; bases outside gene matches: 8. In germline, CDR1 is SGHRS, CDR2 YFSETQ. The CDR3 consists of 15 residues. The CDR3 region is CASSYSGGAAGTQYF. The CDR3 DNA reads TGCGCCAGCAGCTATAGCGGGGGGGCAGCTGGTACGCAGTATTTT.

The chain carries TRBV18 and TRBJ1-2; tentative D call: TRBD1 (6 bases). V was pared by 2 bases and J by 7 bases, with 8 bases between. Germline V gene sequence: CDR1 KGHSH, CDR2 LQKENI. CDR3 length: 12 amino acids. CDR3 DNA: TGTGCCAGCTCACCAGACAGGACTGGCTACACCTTC. Amino acids: CASSPDRTGYTF.

This clone was seen a few times. This chain links TRBV28 with TRBJ1-1; D is ambiguous. Trimming stripped 7 bases from V and 4 bases from J, with 16 bases between. Germline values: CDR1 MDHEN, CDR2 SYDVKM. The CDR3 spans 14 residues. The CDR3 protein is CASILARRGTEAFF. DNA for the CDR3: TGTGCCAGCATCCTCGCGAGGCGCGGCACTGAAGCTTTCTTT.

J is TRBJ1-3 and V is TRBV28; D gene uncertain. CDR3 length: 14 residues. V lost 5 bases and J 0 bases, leaving 8 bases between the germline ends. Germline assignment: CDR1 MDHEN and CDR2 SYDVKM. The CDR3 DNA is TGTGCCAGCAGTCCACAGAGCTCTGGAAACACCATATATTTT. Translation: CASSPQSSGNTIYF.

The J gene is TRBJ2-2, the V gene TRBV3-1 (or the pseudogene TRBV3-2); 8 positions agree with TRBD1. V trimming: 0 bases; J trimming: 4 bases; junction bases outside the gene matches: 1. Germline V gives CDR1 LGHDT, CDR2 YNNKEL (reference sequence). The CDR3 has 15 amino acids. The CDR3 region is CASSQDRGRTGELFF. DNA for the CDR3: TGTGCCAGCAGCCAAGACAGGGGGCGCACCGGGGAGCTGTTTTTT.

The V call is TRBV11-2, the J call TRBJ1-6; D unresolved. The CDR3 has 17 amino acids. With 2 bases removed from V and 2 bases from J, the gap between germline ends came to 13 bases. CDR1 is SGHAT and CDR2 is FQNNGV in the germline V gene. The DNA for the CDR3 is TGTGCCAGCAGCTTACGAGGGAGAGGCCCCTATAATTCACCCCTCCACTTT. This gives the protein CASSLRGRGPYNSPLHF.